This T cell receptor beta chain emerged from a study of regulatory T cells in long-lasting Graves disease. Study in general: Graves' patients (newly diagnosed) had been on antithyroid drugs under 3 months.

This clonotype showed up many times. Time point denoted: newly diagnosed GD, antithyroid drugs for less than 3 months. PBMC RNA served as the TCR library source. V was clipped by 0 bases and J by 4 bases, with 7 bases between them. This CDR3 region has 13 residues. Looked up from germline, CDR1 is PRHDT and CDR2 is FYEKMQ (reference sequence). Sequencing libraries for TCR beta were prepared with iRepertoire HTBI primers and Arm-PCR of CDR3 regions. In TCRdb, the multiplex PCR reads were re-called with MiXCR into one record per CDR3 protein. The sample shows about 240,000 distinct CDR3 sequences, around 21% of them seen only once.

This chain joins TRBV13 and TRBJ2-7; D is possibly TRBD1 (5 bases). Here the sequenced sample was peripheral blood mononuclear cells (PBMCs), taken at new diagnosis, from a patient treated with antithyroid drugs. The source of this sequence is a female donor with Graves disease. CDR3 residues: CASSLGQVYEQYF. CDR3 DNA: TGTGCCAGCAGCTTAGGACAGGTGTACGAGCAGTACTTC.